This passage covers 7 T cell receptor beta chains from one sample sequenced in a study of T cell responses to AZD1222 COVID-19 vaccine. Only in-frame clones appear in the TCRdb table, and some are missing; sequencing was by immunoSEQ multiplex PCR. There are around 120,000 clones in the sample; about 86% occur only once, and approximately 10% lies in the top ten. Sample: peripheral blood, taken on day 0 of AZD1222 vaccination. Receptors were obtained from an adult in good health.

Written as DNA, the CDR3 is TGTGCCAGCAGTTACCTCCCGACAGGGGAGGGGAATCAGCCCCAGCATTTT. Protein sequence: CASSYLPTGEGNQPQHF. This chain joins TRBV27 and TRBJ1-5, with 8 bases fitting TRBD1. With V trimmed by 4 bases and J by 4 bases, 12 bases remained unmatched. The CDR3 extends over 17 amino acids. The V gene's germline CDR1 is MNHEY and CDR2 SMNVEV (reference sequence).

This sequence joins TRBV28 and TRBJ2-2, with D maybe TRBD1 (5 bases). From germline, CDR1 is MDHEN and CDR2 SYDVKM. V gave up 5 bases and J gave up 6 bases, with 10 bases separating them. The CDR3 covers 13 residues. CDR3 nucleotide sequence: TGTGCCAGCAGTACACCCAGGGCCGGGGAGCTGTTTTTT. Amino acids: CASSTPRAGELFF.

The chain links TRBV13 to TRBJ2-1; D tentatively fits TRBD1 or TRBD2 (5 bases each). The CDR3 has 14 residues. The germline V gene encodes CDR1 PRHDT and CDR2 FYEKMQ (reference sequence). V lost 5 bases, J lost 7 bases, and 15 bases lay in between. CDR3 amino acids: CASSRMGVGNEQFF. CDR3 sequence (DNA): TGTGCCAGCAGCCGGATGGGGGTGGGTAATGAGCAGTTCTTC.

V is TRBV30 and J is TRBJ1-6; D ambiguous. The CDR3 loop spans 16 amino acids. Germline values: CDR1 GTSNPN, CDR2 SVGIG (reference sequence). V shed 1 base and J shed 6 bases, with 16 bases lying between them. CDR3 nucleotides: TGTGCCTGGAGTGCCCCCGGCCGGCTAACTAATTCACCCCTCCACTTT. This codes for CAWSAPGRLTNSPLHF. The full variable domain, rest sourced from reference TRBV30 and TRBJ1-6, is SQTIHQWPATLVQPVGSPLSLECTVEGTSNPNLYWYRQAAGRGLQLLFYSVGIGQISSEVPQNLSASRPQDRQFILSSKKLLLSDSGFYLCAWSAPGRLTNSPLHFGNGTRLTVT.

The J gene is TRBJ2-1, the V gene TRBV7-2, with TRBD1 matching 8 bases. CDR1 SGHTA and CDR2 FQGNSA come from the germline V gene. There are 13 residues in the CDR3. V shed 4 bases and J 9 bases; nucleotides not matched to a gene: 5. The CDR3 sequence is CASSSLDRAEQFF. The CDR3 DNA reads TGTGCCAGCAGCTCCCTGGACAGGGCTGAGCAGTTCTTC.

This chain joins TRBV18 and TRBJ2-7; possibly TRBD1 or TRBD2 for D (6 bases each). V gave up 1 base and J gave up 0 bases, with 16 bases separating them. The CDR3 loop spans 17 amino acids. In germline, CDR1 is KGHSH, CDR2 LQKENI. CDR3 coding DNA: TGTGCCAGCTCACCACAAGGGGGGTCTTGGAGCTCCTACGAGCAGTACTTC. Residues: CASSPQGGSWSSYEQYF.

The table lists this clone with a few counts. The chain combines TRBV5-1 with TRBJ1-6; perhaps TRBD1 as D (6 bases). The CDR3 loop spans 18 amino acids. Germline V gene sequence: CDR1 SGHRS, CDR2 YFSETQ. Trimming pared 0 bases from V and 9 bases from J, leaving 22 bases between. The CDR3 DNA sequence: TGCGCCAGCAGCTTGGAGTGGTTAGGGGGGGCCCAAATTTCACCCCTCCACTTT. It encodes CASSLEWLGGAQISPLHF.